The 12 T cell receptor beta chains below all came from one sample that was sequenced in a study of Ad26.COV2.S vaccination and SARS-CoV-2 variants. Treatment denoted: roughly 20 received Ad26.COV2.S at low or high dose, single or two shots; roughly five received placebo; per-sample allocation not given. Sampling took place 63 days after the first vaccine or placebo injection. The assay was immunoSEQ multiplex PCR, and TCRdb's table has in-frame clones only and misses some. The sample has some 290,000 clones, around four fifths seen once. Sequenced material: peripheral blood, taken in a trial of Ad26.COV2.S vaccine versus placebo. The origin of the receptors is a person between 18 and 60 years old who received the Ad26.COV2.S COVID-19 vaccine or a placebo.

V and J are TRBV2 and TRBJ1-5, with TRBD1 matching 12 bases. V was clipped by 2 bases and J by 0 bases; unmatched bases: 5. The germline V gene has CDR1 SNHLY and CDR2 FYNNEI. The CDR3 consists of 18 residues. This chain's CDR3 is CASSERGTGGISNQPQHF. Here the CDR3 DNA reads TGTGCCAGCAGTGAAAGGGGGACAGGGGGCATTAGCAATCAGCCCCAGCATTTT.

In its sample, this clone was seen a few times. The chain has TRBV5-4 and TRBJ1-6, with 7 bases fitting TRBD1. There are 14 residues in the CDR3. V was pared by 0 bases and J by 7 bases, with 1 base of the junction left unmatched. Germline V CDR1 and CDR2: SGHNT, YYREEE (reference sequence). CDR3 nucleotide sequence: TGTGCCAGCAGCTTGGGGGACAGCAATTCACCCCTCCACTTT. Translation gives CASSLGDSNSPLHF.

CDR3 loop: CASSPRASLKARDTQYF. CDR3 coding DNA: TGTGCCAGCTCACCCCGGGCTAGCCTCAAGGCCCGAGATACGCAGTATTTT. The chain combines TRBV18 with TRBJ2-3; perhaps TRBD2 as D (5 bases). With 3 bases removed from V and 5 bases from J, the gap between germline ends came to 21 bases. The length of the CDR3 is 17 residues. Germline lookup yields CDR1 KGHSH and CDR2 LQKENI.

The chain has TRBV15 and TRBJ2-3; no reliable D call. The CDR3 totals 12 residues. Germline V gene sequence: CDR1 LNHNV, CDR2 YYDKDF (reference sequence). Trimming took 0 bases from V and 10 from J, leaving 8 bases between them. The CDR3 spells CATSRDQGSQYF. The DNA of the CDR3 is TGTGCCACCAGCAGAGATCAAGGGTCGCAGTATTTT.

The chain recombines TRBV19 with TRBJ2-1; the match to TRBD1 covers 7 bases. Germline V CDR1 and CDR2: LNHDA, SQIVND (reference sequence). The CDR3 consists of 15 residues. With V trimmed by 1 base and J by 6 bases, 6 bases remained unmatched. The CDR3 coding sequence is TGTGCCAGTAGTATAGGAGGGGGACAGCTCAATGAGCAGTTCTTC. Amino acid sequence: CASSIGGGQLNEQFF.

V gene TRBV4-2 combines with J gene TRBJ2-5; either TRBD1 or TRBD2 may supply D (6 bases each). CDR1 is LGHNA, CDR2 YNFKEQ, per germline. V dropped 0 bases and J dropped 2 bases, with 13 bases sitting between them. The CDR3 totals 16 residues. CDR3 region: CASSQDRGTIQETQYF. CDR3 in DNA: TGTGCCAGCAGCCAAGATCGCGGGACAATACAAGAGACCCAGTACTTC.

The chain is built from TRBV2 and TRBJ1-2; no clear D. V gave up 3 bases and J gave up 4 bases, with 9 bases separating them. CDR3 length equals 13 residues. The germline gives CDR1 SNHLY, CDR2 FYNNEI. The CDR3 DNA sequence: TGTGCCAGCAGTGATAACCCCCTCTATGGCTACACCTTC. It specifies CASSDNPLYGYTF.

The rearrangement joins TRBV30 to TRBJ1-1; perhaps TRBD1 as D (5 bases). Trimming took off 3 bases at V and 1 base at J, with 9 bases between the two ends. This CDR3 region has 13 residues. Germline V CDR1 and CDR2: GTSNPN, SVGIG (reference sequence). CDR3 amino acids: CAWRAGRNTEAFF. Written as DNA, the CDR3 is TGTGCCTGGAGGGCAGGGAGGAACACTGAAGCTTTCTTT.

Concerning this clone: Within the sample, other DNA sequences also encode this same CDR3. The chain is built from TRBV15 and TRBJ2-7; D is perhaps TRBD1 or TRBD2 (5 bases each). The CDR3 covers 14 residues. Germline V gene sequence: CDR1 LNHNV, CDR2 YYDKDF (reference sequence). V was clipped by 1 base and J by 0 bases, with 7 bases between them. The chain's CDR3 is CATSRGGSSYEQYF. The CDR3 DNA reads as TGTGCCACCAGCAGAGGGGGGAGCTCCTACGAGCAGTACTTC. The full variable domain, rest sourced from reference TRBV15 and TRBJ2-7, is DAMVIQNPRYQVTQFGKPVTLSCSQTLNHNVMYWYQQKSSQAPKLLFHYYDKDFNNEADTPDNFQSRRPNTSFCFLDIRSPGLGDTAMYLCATSRGGSSYEQYFGPGTRLTVT.

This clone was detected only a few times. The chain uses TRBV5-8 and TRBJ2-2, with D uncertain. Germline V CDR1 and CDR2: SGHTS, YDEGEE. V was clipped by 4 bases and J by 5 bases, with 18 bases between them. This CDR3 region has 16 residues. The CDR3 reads CASSPKAWRKTGELFF. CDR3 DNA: TGTGCCAGCAGCCCCAAAGCTTGGCGGAAAACCGGGGAGCTGTTTTTT.

In DNA, the CDR3 is TGTGCCAGTAGTATAGATCTATCCAACACTGAAGCTTTCTTT. Translated, it gives CASSIDLSNTEAFF. V gene TRBV19 combines with J gene TRBJ1-1; D is ambiguous. With 0 bases removed from V and 2 bases from J, the gap between germline ends came to 7 bases. CDR1 and CDR2 (germline): LNHDA, SQIVND (reference sequence). CDR3 length: 14 residues.

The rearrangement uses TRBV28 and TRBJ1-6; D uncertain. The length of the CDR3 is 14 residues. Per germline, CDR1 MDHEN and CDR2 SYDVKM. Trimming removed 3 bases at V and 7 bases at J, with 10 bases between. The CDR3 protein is CASSFSGGNSPLHF. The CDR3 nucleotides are TGTGCCAGCAGTTTTTCCGGCGGCAATTCACCCCTCCACTTT.